This TCR beta chain was documented in a study of blood T cell repertoires in COVID-19. Study context: The United States, Italy and Spain provided the acute and convalescent COVID-19 samples. T cells, B-cell-depleted T cells, or PBMCs provided the cDNA or gDNA that served as material.

In the original processing: Estimation of nucleated cell counts was performed using reference gene primer amplification. Clones were sequenced by immunoSEQ multiplex PCR, and TCRdb holds only the in-frame ones, with some missing. From that table come the V and J calls and clone size; the DNA was used to work out D and trimming. In the table there are roughly 32,000 clones, roughly 73% of which are singletons. The CDR3 is 15 amino acids. V was clipped by 2 bases and J by 2 bases, with 12 bases between them. Germline lookup yields CDR1 SGHTA and CDR2 FQGNSA. The chain carries TRBV7-2 and TRBJ2-5; D possibly corresponds to TRBD2 (7 bases). Input material: peripheral blood. The receptor comes from a man aged 80 or over with active or convalescent COVID-19. The CDR3 region has the DNA TGTGCCAGCAGCTTAACGAGCGGGACACAAGAGACCCAGTACTTC. It translates to CASSLTSGTQETQYF.